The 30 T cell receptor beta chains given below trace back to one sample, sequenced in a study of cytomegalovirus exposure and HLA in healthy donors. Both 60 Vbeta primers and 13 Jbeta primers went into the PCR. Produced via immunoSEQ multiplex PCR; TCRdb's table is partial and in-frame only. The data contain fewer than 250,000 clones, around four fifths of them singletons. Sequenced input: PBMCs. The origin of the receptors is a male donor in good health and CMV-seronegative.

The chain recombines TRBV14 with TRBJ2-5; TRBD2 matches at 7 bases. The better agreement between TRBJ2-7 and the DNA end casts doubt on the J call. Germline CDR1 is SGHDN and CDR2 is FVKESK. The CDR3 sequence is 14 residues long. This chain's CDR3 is CASRERGGGYEQYF. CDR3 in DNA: TGTGCCAGCAGAGAGCGGGGCGGTGGATACGAGCAGTACTTC.

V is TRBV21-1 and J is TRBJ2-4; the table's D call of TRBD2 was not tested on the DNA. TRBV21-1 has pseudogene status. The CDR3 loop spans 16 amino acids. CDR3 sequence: CASNTQGGVAKNIQYF. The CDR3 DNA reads TGTGCCAGCAACACTCAGGGAGGAGTAGCCAAAAACATTCAGTACTTC.

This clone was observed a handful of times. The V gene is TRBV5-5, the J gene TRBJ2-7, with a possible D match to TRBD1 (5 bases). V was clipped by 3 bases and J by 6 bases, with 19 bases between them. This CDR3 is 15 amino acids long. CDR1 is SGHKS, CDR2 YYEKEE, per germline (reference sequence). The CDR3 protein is CASSSPVGVTLEQYF. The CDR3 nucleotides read TGTGCCAGCAGCTCCCCGGTAGGGGTAACGCTCGAGCAGTACTTC.

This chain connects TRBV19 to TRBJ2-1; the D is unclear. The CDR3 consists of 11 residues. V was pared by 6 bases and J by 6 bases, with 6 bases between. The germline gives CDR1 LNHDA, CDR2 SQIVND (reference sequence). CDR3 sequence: CASRLINEQFF. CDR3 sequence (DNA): TGTGCCAGTAGACTTATCAATGAGCAGTTCTTC.

This CDR3 reads CASSADRGDIQYF. CDR3 nucleotide sequence: TGTGCCAGCAGCGCCGACAGGGGTGACATTCAGTACTTC. V usage is TRBV5-4 and J usage is TRBJ2-4, with TRBD1 identical over 8 bases. This CDR3 has 13 residues. Germline V gene sequence: CDR1 SGHNT, CDR2 YYREEE (reference sequence). V lost 4 bases to trimming and J lost 8 bases; unmatched junction nucleotides: 5. The full variable domain, in which reference TRBV5-4 and TRBJ2-4 provide the parts outside the CDR3, is ETGVTQSPTHLIKTRGQQVTLRCSSQSGHNTVSWYQQALGQGPQFIFQYYREEENGRGNFPPRFSGLQFPNYSSELNVNALELDDSALYLCASSADRGDIQYFGAGTRLSVL.

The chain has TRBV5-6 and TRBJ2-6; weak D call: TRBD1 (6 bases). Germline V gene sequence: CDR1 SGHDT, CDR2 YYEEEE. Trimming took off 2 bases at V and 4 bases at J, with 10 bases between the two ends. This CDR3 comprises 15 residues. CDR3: CASSLQGTGANVLTF. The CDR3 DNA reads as TGTGCCAGCAGCTTACAGGGTACCGGGGCCAACGTCCTGACTTTC.

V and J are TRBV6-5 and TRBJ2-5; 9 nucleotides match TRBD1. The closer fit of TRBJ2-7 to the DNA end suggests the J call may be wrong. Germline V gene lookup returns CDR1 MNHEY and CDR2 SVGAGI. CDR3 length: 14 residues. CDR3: CASSRDRASYEQYF. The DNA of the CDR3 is TGTGCCAGCAGTAGGGACAGGGCCTCCTACGAGCAGTACTTC.

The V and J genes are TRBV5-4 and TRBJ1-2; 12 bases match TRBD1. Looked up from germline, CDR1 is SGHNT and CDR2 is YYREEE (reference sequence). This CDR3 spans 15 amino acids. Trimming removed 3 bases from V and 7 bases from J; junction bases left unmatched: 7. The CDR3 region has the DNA TGTGCCAGCAGCTCATTCCGGGACAGGGGGCTTGGCTACACCTTC. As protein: CASSSFRDRGLGYTF.

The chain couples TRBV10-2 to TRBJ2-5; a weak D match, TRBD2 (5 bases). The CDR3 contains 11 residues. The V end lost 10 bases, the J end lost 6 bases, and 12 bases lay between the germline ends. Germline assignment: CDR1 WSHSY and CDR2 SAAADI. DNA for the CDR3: TGCGCCACCCGGGGAGTTAAGACCCAGTACTTC. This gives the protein CATRGVKTQYF.

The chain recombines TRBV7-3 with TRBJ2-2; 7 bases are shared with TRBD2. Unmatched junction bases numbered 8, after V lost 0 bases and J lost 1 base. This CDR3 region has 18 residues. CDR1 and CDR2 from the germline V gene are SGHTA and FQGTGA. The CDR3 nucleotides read TGTGCCAGCAGCTTAACGGCAGGCGTAGCGGGGAACACCGGGGAGCTGTTTTTT. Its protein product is CASSLTAGVAGNTGELFF.

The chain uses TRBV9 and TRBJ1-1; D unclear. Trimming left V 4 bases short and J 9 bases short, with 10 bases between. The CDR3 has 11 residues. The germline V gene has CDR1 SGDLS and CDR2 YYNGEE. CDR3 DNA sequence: TGTGCCAGCAGCTTAACAGATCAAGCTTTCTTT. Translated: CASSLTDQAFF.

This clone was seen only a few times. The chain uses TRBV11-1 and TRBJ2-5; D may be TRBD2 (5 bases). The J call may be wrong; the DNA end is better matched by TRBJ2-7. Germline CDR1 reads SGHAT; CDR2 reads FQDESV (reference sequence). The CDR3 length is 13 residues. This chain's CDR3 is CASSLLRGYEQYF. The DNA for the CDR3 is TGTGCCAGCAGCTTACTCCGGGGATACGAGCAGTACTTC.

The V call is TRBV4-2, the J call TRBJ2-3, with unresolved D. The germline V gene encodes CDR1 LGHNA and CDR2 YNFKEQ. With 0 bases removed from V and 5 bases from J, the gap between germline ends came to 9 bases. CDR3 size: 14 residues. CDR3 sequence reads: CASSQELEKDTQYF. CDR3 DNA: TGTGCCAGCAGCCAAGAGCTGGAGAAAGATACGCAGTATTTT.

CDR3 nucleotide sequence: TGTGCCAGCAGCTTAGCGGCGGGAGGGCCTGATACGCAGTATTTT. This gives the protein CASSLAAGGPDTQYF. The chain employs TRBV7-9 and TRBJ2-3, with 9 bases fitting TRBD2. The junction had 4 bases not matched to a gene; V was cut back by 0 bases and J by 6 bases. This CDR3 has 15 residues. In germline, CDR1 is SEHNR, CDR2 FQNEAQ (reference sequence).

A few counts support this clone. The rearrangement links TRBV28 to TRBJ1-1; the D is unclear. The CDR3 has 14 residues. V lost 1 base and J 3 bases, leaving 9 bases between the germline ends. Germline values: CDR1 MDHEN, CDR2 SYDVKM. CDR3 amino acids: CASSLSGRHTEAFF. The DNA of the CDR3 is TGTGCCAGCAGTTTATCAGGCAGGCACACTGAAGCTTTCTTT.

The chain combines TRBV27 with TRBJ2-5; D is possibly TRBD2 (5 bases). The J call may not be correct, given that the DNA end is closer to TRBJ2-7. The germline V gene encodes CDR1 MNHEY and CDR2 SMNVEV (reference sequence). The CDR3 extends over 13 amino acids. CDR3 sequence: CASSSQTTYEQYF. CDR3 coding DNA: TGTGCCAGCAGTTCCCAGACTACCTACGAGCAGTACTTC.

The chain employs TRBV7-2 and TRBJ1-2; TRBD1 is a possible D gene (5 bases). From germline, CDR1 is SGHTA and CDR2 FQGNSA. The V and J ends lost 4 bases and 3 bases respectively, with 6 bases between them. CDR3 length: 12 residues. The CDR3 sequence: CASSSGDYGYTF. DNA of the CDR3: TGTGCCAGCAGCTCGGGGGACTATGGCTACACCTTC.

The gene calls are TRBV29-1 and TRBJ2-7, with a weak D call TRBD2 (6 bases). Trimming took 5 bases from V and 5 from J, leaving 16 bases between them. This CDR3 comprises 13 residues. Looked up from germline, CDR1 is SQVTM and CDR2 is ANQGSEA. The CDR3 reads CSVRRGTGNEQYF. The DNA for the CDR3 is TGCAGCGTTAGGCGGGGAACGGGGAACGAGCAGTACTTC.

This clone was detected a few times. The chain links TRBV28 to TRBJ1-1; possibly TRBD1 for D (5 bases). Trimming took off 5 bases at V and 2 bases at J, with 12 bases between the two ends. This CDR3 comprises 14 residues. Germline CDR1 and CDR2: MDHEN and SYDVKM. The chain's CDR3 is CASSPPGQNTEAFF. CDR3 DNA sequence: TGTGCCAGCAGTCCCCCAGGACAAAACACTGAAGCTTTCTTT. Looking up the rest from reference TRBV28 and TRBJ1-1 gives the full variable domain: DVKVTQSSRYLVKRTGEKVFLECVQDMDHENMFWYRQDPGLGLRLIYFSYDVKMKEKGDIPEGYSVSREKKERFSLILESASTNQTSMYLCASSPPGQNTEAFFGQGTRLTVV.

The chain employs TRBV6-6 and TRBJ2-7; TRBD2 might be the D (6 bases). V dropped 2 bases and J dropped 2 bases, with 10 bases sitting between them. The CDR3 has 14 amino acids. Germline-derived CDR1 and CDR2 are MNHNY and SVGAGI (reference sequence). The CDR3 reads CASSYGPGAYEQYF. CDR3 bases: TGTGCCAGCAGTTACGGTCCGGGAGCCTACGAGCAGTACTTC.

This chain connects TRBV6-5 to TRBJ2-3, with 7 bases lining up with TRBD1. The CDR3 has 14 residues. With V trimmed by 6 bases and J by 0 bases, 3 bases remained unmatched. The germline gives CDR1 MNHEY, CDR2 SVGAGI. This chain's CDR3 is CASRVGQSTDTQYF. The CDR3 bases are TGTGCCAGCAGGGTGGGACAGAGCACAGATACGCAGTATTTT.

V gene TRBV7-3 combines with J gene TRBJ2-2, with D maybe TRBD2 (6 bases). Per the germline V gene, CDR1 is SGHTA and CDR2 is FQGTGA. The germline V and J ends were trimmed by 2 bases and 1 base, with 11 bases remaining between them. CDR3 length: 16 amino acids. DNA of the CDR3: TGTGCCAGCAGCTTATCAGCGGGCCTGAACACCGGGGAGCTGTTTTTT. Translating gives CASSLSAGLNTGELFF.

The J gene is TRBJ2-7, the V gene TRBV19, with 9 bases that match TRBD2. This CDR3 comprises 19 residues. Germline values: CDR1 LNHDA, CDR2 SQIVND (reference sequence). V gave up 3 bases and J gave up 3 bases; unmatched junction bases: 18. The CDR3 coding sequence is TGTGCCAGTAGTATGGGGTACAAGACACGGACTAGCGCGATCTACGAGCAGTACTTC. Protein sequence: CASSMGYKTRTSAIYEQYF. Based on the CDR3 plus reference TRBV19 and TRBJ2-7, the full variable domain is DGGITQSPKYLFRKEGQNVTLSCEQNLNHDAMYWYRQDPGQGLRLIYYSQIVNDFQKGDIAEGYSVSREKKESFPLTVTSAQKNPTAFYLCASSMGYKTRTSAIYEQYFGPGTRLTVT.

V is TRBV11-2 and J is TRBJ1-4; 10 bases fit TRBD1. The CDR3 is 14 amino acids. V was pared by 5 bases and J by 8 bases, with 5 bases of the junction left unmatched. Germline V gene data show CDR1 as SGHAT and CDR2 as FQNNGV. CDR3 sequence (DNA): TGTGCCAGCAGCCCAGACAGGGGGCGAGAAAAACTGTTTTTT. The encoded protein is CASSPDRGREKLFF. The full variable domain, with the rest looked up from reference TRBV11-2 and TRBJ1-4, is EAGVAQSPRYKIIEKRQSVAFWCNPISGHATLYWYQQILGQGPKLLIQFQNNGVVDDSQLPKDRFSAERLKGVDSTLKIQPAKLEDSAVYLCASSPDRGREKLFFGSGTQLSVL.

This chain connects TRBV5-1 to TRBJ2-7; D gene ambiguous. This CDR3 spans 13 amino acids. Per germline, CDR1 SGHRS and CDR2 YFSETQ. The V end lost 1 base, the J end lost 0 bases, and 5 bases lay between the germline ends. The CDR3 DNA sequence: TGCGCCAGCAGCTTGCGTCTCTCCTACGAGCAGTACTTC. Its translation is CASSLRLSYEQYF.

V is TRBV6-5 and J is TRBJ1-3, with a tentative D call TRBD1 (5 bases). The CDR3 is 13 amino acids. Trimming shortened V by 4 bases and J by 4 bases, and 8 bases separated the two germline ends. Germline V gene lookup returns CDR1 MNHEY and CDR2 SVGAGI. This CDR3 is CASSLRQGNTIYF. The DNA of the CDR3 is TGTGCCAGCAGTTTAAGACAGGGAAACACCATATATTTT.

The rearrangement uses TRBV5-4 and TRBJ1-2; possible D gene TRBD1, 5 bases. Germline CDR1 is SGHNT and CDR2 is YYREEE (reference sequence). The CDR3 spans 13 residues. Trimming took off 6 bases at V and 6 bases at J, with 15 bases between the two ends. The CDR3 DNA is TGTGCCAGCAACGGGCGGGACGGAGATGGCTACACCTTC. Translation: CASNGRDGDGYTF.

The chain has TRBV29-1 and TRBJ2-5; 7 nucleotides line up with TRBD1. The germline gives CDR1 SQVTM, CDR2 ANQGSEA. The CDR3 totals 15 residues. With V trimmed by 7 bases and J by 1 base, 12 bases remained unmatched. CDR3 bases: TGCAGCGCAAAAGGGGGCCAGGGATTCCAAGAGACCCAGTACTTC. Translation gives CSAKGGQGFQETQYF.

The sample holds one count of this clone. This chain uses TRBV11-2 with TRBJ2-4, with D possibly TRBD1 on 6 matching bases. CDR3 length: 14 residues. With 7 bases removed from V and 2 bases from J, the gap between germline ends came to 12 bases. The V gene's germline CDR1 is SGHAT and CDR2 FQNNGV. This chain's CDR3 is CASTPRGPKNIQYF. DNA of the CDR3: TGTGCCAGCACCCCCAGGGGCCCCAAAAACATTCAGTACTTC.

The CDR3 coding sequence is TGTGCCTCGTCTGGGAGCAGGGGGAGTCAGCCCCAGCATTTT. Translation: CASSGSRGSQPQHF. The chain uses TRBV19 and TRBJ1-5; 7 bases agree with TRBD1. Trimming removed 11 bases from V and 6 bases from J; junction bases left unmatched: 13. Looked up from germline, CDR1 is LNHDA and CDR2 is SQIVND (reference sequence). The CDR3 runs to 14 residues.